This T cell receptor beta chain comes out of a study of cytomegalovirus exposure and HLA in healthy donors. Study-wide findings and caveats: Presence/absence comparisons presumed near-even sequencing depth among donors.

Germline V gene lookup returns CDR1 SGHTA and CDR2 FQGTGA. V was pared by 4 bases and J by 1 base, with 16 bases of the junction left unmatched. The CDR3 consists of 19 residues. Primers for the PCR totalled 60 Vbeta and 13 Jbeta. In the authors' methods: An analysis performed later counted about 80 million unique TCR beta chains (roughly 11 million of them shared). Repertoires were generated with immunoSEQ multiplex PCR, while TCRdb's copy carries only in-frame clones and drops some. That table supplies the V and J calls and clone size; D and trimming were determined from the DNA. This sample has 100,000 to 150,000 clones, with 75% found just once. Points on this clone: Antigen specificity is unknown.

V is TRBV7-3 and J is TRBJ2-1; 7 bases fit TRBD2. The sample taken for sequencing was PBMCs. The source is a woman aged 50 to 65 in good health and CMV-seronegative. This CDR3 reads CASSSETSYYTGSYNEQFF. The CDR3, as DNA: TGTGCCAGCAGCTCAGAGACTAGCTATTACACCGGGTCCTACAATGAGCAGTTCTTC.